The 18 T cell receptor beta chains in this list originate from one sample, sequenced in a study of T-cell reconstitution after alpha-beta-depleted transplantation in children. Unique molecular identifiers were incorporated when the TCRbeta library was constructed. TCRdb recomputed calls from the PCR reads with MiXCR, one row per CDR3 protein. The sample includes 300,000 to 350,000 distinct CDR3 sequences, 15% to 20% seen only once; the top ten take about 41%. Specimen: PBMCs, mostly from graft donor cells, collected 360 days after TCRalphabeta/CD19-depleted stem cell transplant. The receptors were sampled from a male patient aged 2 to 9 who had a stem cell transplant for acute lymphoblastic leukemia, so the T cells may come from the graft donor.

Many counts were recorded for this clonotype. The rearrangement uses TRBV28 and TRBJ2-3, with D maybe TRBD2 (6 bases). The CDR3 runs 15 residues. Germline loops: CDR1 MDHEN, CDR2 SYDVKM. V dropped 3 bases and J dropped 3 bases, with 13 bases sitting between them. The CDR3 loop reads CASSFGAGSTDTQYF. The DNA of the CDR3 is TGTGCCAGCAGTTTTGGGGCGGGGAGTACAGATACGCAGTATTTT.

The table lists this clonotype with a few counts. Here the CDR3 DNA reads TGTGCCAGCAGCAAAGGGGGACTAGGACACTGGGGCAACAATGAGCAGTTCTTC. This sequence encodes CASSKGGLGHWGNNEQFF. The V gene is TRBV21-1, the J gene TRBJ2-1; the table's D call TRBD2 went unverified against the DNA. TRBV21-1 corresponds to a pseudogene. The CDR3 sequence is 18 residues long.

V is TRBV7-8 and J is TRBJ2-1, with D possibly TRBD1 on 5 matching bases. This CDR3 region has 12 residues. The V gene's germline CDR1 is SGHVS and CDR2 FQNEAQ. The V end lost 5 bases, the J end lost 10 bases, and 12 bases lay between the germline ends. The CDR3 spells CASSRDRSEQFF. The CDR3 bases are TGTGCCAGCAGCCGAGACAGATCCGAGCAGTTCTTC.

The genes are TRBV11-2 and TRBJ2-7; D tentatively reads TRBD1 or TRBD2 (5 bases each). The CDR3 has 16 residues. With 6 bases removed from V and 3 bases from J, the gap between germline ends came to 21 bases. Germline V gene data show CDR1 as SGHAT and CDR2 as FQNNGV. As DNA, the CDR3 is TGTGCCAGCAGGGGGGTACGCCTTAATCCCGGCTACGAGCAGTACTTC. It specifies CASRGVRLNPGYEQYF. Supplemented by reference TRBV11-2 and TRBJ2-7, the full variable domain reads EAGVAQSPRYKIIEKRQSVAFWCNPISGHATLYWYQQILGQGPKLLIQFQNNGVVDDSQLPKDRFSAERLKGVDSTLKIQPAKLEDSAVYLCASRGVRLNPGYEQYFGPGTRLTVT.

This clonotype came up many times. This chain links TRBV28 with TRBJ2-1; 13 bases agree with TRBD2. Germline V gene lookup returns CDR1 MDHEN and CDR2 SYDVKM. The CDR3 has 15 amino acids. Losses at the gene ends were 6 bases for V and 9 bases for J; bases not matched to a gene: 8. The CDR3, as DNA: TGTGCCAGCAGCCCAGGACTAGCGGGAGCTCTTGAGCAGTTCTTC. It yields the protein CASSPGLAGALEQFF.

In its sample, this clonotype was seen a few times. CDR3 amino acids: CAISDVWGVGTDTQYF. As DNA, the CDR3 is TGTGCCATCAGTGATGTGTGGGGAGTAGGAACAGATACGCAGTATTTT. The chain has TRBV10-3 and TRBJ2-3, with TRBD2 as a possible D gene (5 bases). The germline CDR1 and CDR2 sequences are ENHRY and SYGVKD. The CDR3 contains 16 residues. V shed 3 bases and J shed 3 bases, with 16 bases lying between them.

This clonotype has a handful of counts. The gene calls are TRBV11-1 and TRBJ2-1, with 7 bases lining up with TRBD1. V shed 1 base and J 4 bases; nucleotides not matched to a gene: 7. Looked up from germline, CDR1 is SGHAT and CDR2 is FQDESV (reference sequence). The CDR3 extends over 16 amino acids. For the CDR3, the DNA is TGTGCCAGCAGCTTAGTACCGGGACAGCGTTACAATGAGCAGTTCTTC. This codes for CASSLVPGQRYNEQFF.

This clonotype appeared many times. The chain carries TRBV5-1 and TRBJ2-6; no clear D. V lost 6 bases and J 0 bases, leaving 7 bases between the germline ends. Germline values: CDR1 SGHRS, CDR2 YFSETQ. This CDR3 is built from 14 residues. CDR3 coding DNA: TGCGCCAGCAAAGACAACTCTGGGGCCAACGTCCTGACTTTC. Protein: CASKDNSGANVLTF.

The chain's CDR3 is CASSQGTGFNKYEQYF. In DNA, the CDR3 is TGCGCCAGCAGCCAGGGAACAGGGTTCAACAAATACGAGCAGTACTTC. The rearrangement links TRBV4-1 to TRBJ2-7; perhaps TRBD1 as D (6 bases). CDR1 is MGHRA, CDR2 YSYEKL, per germline. Trimming stripped 3 bases from V and 4 bases from J, with 19 bases between. This CDR3 comprises 16 residues.

Many counts were recorded for this clonotype. This sequence joins TRBV27 and TRBJ2-2; 10 bases match TRBD1. The V gene end was trimmed by 8 bases and the J gene end by 0 bases; junction bases not matched to a gene: 3. The CDR3 contains 15 residues. CDR1 is MNHEY and CDR2 is SMNVEV in the germline V gene (reference sequence). The DNA of the CDR3 is TGTGCCAGCGCAGACAGGGGGCCGAACACCGGGGAGCTGTTTTTT. Translated, it gives CASADRGPNTGELFF.

This clonotype was recorded a few times. The chain links TRBV27 to TRBJ2-7; D is perhaps TRBD1 or TRBD2 (5 bases each). The CDR3 runs 15 residues. With 6 bases removed from V and 0 bases from J, the gap between germline ends came to 15 bases. Germline V CDR1 and CDR2: MNHEY, SMNVEV (reference sequence). Written as DNA, the CDR3 is TGTGCCAGCAGACCAGGATTCGGGGCCTCCTACGAGCAGTACTTC. It encodes CASRPGFGASYEQYF.

The rearrangement links TRBV18 to TRBJ2-7, with TRBD2 matching over 7 bases. Germline CDR1 reads KGHSH; CDR2 reads LQKENI. CDR3 size: 13 residues. V was pared by 5 bases and J by 2 bases, with 3 bases of the junction left unmatched. In nucleotides, the CDR3 is TGTGCCAGCTCATCCAGCGGGACCTACGAGCAGTACTTC. Its protein product is CASSSSGTYEQYF.

The J gene is TRBJ2-3, the V gene TRBV20-1, with 7 bases aligning to TRBD2. CDR1 is DFQATT and CDR2 is SNEGSKA in the germline V gene (reference sequence). The CDR3 totals 11 residues. The chain's CDR3 is CSSGNTDTQYF. In DNA form, the CDR3 reads TGCTCGAGCGGGAACACAGATACGCAGTATTTT.

This clonotype was detected only a few times. The chain links TRBV4-3 to TRBJ2-2; TRBD1 agrees at 8 bases. Looked up from germline, CDR1 is LGHNA and CDR2 is YSLEER. After removal of 1 base from V and 6 bases from J, the junction contained 16 bases not matched to a gene. This CDR3 is built from 19 residues. Here the CDR3 DNA reads TGCGCCAGCAGCCAAGTGCATTTTGGAGGGACAGGAGGGGCCGGGGAGCTGTTTTTT. Translated, it gives CASSQVHFGGTGGAGELFF.

This chain joins TRBV7-3 and TRBJ2-1; 10 nucleotides line up with TRBD2. This CDR3 is 15 amino acids long. Trimming removed 4 bases from V and 3 bases from J; junction bases left unmatched: 3. Germline CDR1 is SGHTA and CDR2 is FQGTGA. CDR3 loop: CASSSGLAVYNEQFF. CDR3 in DNA: TGTGCCAGCAGCTCAGGACTAGCGGTCTACAATGAGCAGTTCTTC.

This clonotype has a count of ten or more. The rearrangement uses TRBV2 and TRBJ2-3, with 9 bases lining up with TRBD2. V lost 4 bases to trimming and J lost 3 bases; unmatched junction nucleotides: 2. Germline V CDR1 and CDR2: SNHLY, FYNNEI. The CDR3 runs 14 residues. The CDR3 is CASSVSGRTDTQYF. Here the CDR3 DNA reads TGTGCCAGCAGTGTCAGCGGGAGGACAGATACGCAGTATTTT.

The genes are TRBV11-1 and TRBJ2-1; 7 bases line up with TRBD2. V lost 1 base to trimming and J lost 2 bases; unmatched junction nucleotides: 8. The CDR3 consists of 17 residues. The V gene's germline CDR1 is SGHAT and CDR2 FQDESV (reference sequence). The CDR3 reads CASSLGALATAYNEQFF. As DNA, the CDR3 is TGTGCCAGCAGCTTAGGGGCACTAGCGACGGCCTACAATGAGCAGTTCTTC.

The chain is built from TRBV29-1 and TRBJ2-3, with D possibly being TRBD1 (5 bases). The CDR3 is 13 amino acids. Trimming pared 4 bases from V and 4 bases from J, leaving 12 bases between. Germline lookup yields CDR1 SQVTM and CDR2 ANQGSEA. CDR3 region: CSVARGRADTQYF. The CDR3 DNA follows: TGCAGCGTTGCTAGGGGTAGGGCAGATACGCAGTATTTT.